One T cell receptor beta chain is described in this entry. Its specificity is not known. TCR beta CDR3 regions were amplified from RNA. During a first-round RT-PCR of the TCR CDR3, the HTBI primer set was used. One entry per CDR3 protein, called by TCRdb with MiXCR from the multiplex PCR reads. The sample holds 500,000 to 750,000 distinct CDR3 sequences, approximately 15% seen once. The data were taken from a study of T cells in Graves' hyperthyroidism and ophthalmopathy. General observations from the study: The model made its ophthalmopathy prediction, and onset followed a median approximately six months later.

Looked up from germline, CDR1 is LNHDA and CDR2 is SQIVND (reference sequence). V gave up 4 bases and J gave up 1 base, with 7 bases separating them. This CDR3 has 14 residues. This TCR was sampled from a woman under 30 with Graves' ophthalmopathy. The gene calls are TRBV19 and TRBJ2-2, with a possible D match to TRBD2 (5 bases). Input material: blood. The CDR3 bases are TGTGCCAGTAGTAATGGACTGAACACCGGGGAGCTGTTTTTT. As protein: CASSNGLNTGELFF.